This TCR beta chain was documented in a study of cytomegalovirus exposure and HLA in healthy donors. Points from the study as a whole: It was confirmed in vitro that three of the CMV-associated chains were specific for CMV antigens. With high specificity and sensitivity, the classifier reportedly diagnosed cytomegalovirus status. Among TCR beta chains, those listed as cytomegalovirus-associated numbered more than 150.

The method was immunoSEQ multiplex PCR; TCRdb's version includes in-frame clones alone and lacks a portion of them. Of 200,000 or so clones listed, roughly 82% were seen once; the top ten hold over 5.5%. The CDR3 runs to 14 residues. Trimming took 4 bases from V and 4 from J, leaving 15 bases between them. Germline CDR1 reads SGHRS; CDR2 reads YFSETQ. A word on this clone: Its antigen is still unknown.

Sequenced sample: PBMCs. The chain has TRBV5-1 and TRBJ2-7; the D gene is possibly TRBD2 (6 bases). This TCR derives from a man aged 18 to 29 in good health and CMV-seropositive. In DNA form, the CDR3 reads TGCGCCAGCAGCCCCGCGGAGGGTCCTTACGAGCAGTACTTC. It encodes CASSPAEGPYEQYF.